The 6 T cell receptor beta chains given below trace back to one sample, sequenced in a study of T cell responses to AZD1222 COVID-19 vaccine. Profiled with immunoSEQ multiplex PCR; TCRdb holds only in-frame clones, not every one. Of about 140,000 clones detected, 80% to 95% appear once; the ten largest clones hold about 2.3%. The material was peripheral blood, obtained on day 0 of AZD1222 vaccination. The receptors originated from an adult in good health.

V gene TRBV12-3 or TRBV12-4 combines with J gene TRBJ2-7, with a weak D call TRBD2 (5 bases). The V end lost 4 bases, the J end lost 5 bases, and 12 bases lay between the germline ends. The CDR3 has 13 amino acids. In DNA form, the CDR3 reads TGTGCCAGCAGTTGGAGAGGGAGAGACGAGCAGTACTTC. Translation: CASSWRGRDEQYF.

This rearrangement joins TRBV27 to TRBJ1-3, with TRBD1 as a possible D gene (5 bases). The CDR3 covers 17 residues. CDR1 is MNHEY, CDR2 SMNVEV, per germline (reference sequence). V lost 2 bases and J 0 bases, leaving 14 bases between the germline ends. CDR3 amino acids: CASSLGYGAASGNTIYF. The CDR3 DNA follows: TGTGCCAGCAGTTTAGGATACGGGGCAGCCTCTGGAAACACCATATATTTT.

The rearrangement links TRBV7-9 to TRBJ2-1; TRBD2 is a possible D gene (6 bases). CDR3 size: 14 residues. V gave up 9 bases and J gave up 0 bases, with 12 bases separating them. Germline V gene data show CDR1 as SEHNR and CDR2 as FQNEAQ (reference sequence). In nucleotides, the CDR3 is TGTGCCAGTCAACCGCGGGGCTCCTACAATGAGCAGTTCTTC. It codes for CASQPRGSYNEQFF.

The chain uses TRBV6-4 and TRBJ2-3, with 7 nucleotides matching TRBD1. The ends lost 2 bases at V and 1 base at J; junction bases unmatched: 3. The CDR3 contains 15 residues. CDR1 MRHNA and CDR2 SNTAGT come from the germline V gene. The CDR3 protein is CASSDGTAGTDTQYF. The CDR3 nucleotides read TGTGCCAGCAGTGACGGGACAGCAGGCACAGATACGCAGTATTTT.

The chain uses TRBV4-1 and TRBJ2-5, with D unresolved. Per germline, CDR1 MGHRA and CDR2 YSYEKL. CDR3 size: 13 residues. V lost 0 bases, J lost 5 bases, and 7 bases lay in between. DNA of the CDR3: TGCGCCAGCAGCCAAGATAACGGGGAGACCCAGTACTTC. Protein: CASSQDNGETQYF.

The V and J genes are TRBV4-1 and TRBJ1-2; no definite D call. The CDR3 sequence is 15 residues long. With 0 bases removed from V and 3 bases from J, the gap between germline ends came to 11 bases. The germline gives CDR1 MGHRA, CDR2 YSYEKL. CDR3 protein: CASSQDLFSDYGYTF. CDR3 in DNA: TGCGCCAGCAGCCAAGATCTCTTCTCCGACTATGGCTACACCTTC.